Presented here are 12 T cell receptor beta chains from one specimen sequenced in a study of blood T cell repertoires in COVID-19 (dated by TCRdb to about 2020). Library preparation employed the immunoSEQ multiplex PCR assay. What TCRdb holds here is the immuneACCESS table cut down to in-frame rearrangements. Part of the clones is not present; checked against another copy, under half of the missing clones reflect an unresolved V gene, and the others are unexplained. The sample table contains about 160,000 clones; only one count was recorded for 85% to 95% of them. 2% of the sample rests with the top ten. Sequencing used peripheral blood. All receptors come from a woman in her sixties with COVID-19, enrolled during active disease.

The chain links TRBV4-2 to TRBJ2-7; D gene uncertain. In germline, CDR1 is LGHNA, CDR2 YNFKEQ. V was shortened by 3 bases and J by 2 bases, with 5 bases between the two germline ends. The CDR3 length is 12 residues. The CDR3 region is CASSQEPYEQYF. The CDR3 coding sequence is TGTGCCAGCAGCCAGGAGCCCTACGAGCAGTACTTC.

V is TRBV9 and J is TRBJ1-2; no definite D call. The V end lost 4 bases, the J end lost 8 bases, and 12 bases lay between the germline ends. The CDR3 sequence is 12 residues long. In germline, CDR1 is SGDLS, CDR2 YYNGEE. The CDR3 nucleotides are TGTGCCAGCAGCTTTGAGCGCGGCGGCTACACCTTC. Protein: CASSFERGGYTF.

The chain carries TRBV6-1 and TRBJ1-2, with D possibly being TRBD1 (5 bases). The CDR3 is 16 amino acids. V lost 0 bases to trimming and J lost 6 bases, with 17 bases between them. Germline V gives CDR1 MNHNS, CDR2 SASEGT. For the CDR3, the DNA is TGTGCCAGCAGTGAAGCACTTGGCAGGGCACTTCATGGCTACACCTTC. Amino acids: CASSEALGRALHGYTF.

This clone has only one observation. The V gene is TRBV4-1, the J gene TRBJ1-4; TRBD1 is a possible D gene (6 bases). The CDR3 runs 15 residues. V gave up 4 bases and J gave up 7 bases, with 16 bases separating them. CDR1 and CDR2 from the germline V gene are MGHRA and YSYEKL. The CDR3 is CASSPGALWGEKLFF. CDR3 in DNA: TGCGCCAGCAGCCCAGGGGCTCTGTGGGGTGAAAAACTGTTTTTT.

The chain recombines TRBV5-6 with TRBJ2-6; 8 nucleotides agree with TRBD1. CDR1 and CDR2 from the germline V gene are SGHDT and YYEEEE. J was trimmed by 1 base and V by 3 bases; bases with no gene match: 0. The CDR3 loop spans 15 amino acids. CDR3 sequence: CASSWDRSGANVLTF. For the CDR3, the DNA is TGTGCCAGCAGCTGGGACAGGTCTGGGGCCAACGTCCTGACTTTC.

This rearrangement joins TRBV4-3 to TRBJ2-4; the match to TRBD2 covers 9 bases. Trimming at V came to 1 base and at J to 8 bases, leaving 6 bases not matched to a gene. The CDR3 totals 15 residues. The germline V gene has CDR1 LGHNA and CDR2 YSLEER. The CDR3 sequence: CASSQVSGGLDIQYF. Here the CDR3 DNA reads TGCGCCAGCAGCCAAGTCAGCGGGGGGTTGGACATTCAGTACTTC.

This chain joins TRBV7-9 and TRBJ1-2; perhaps TRBD1 as D (5 bases). Trimming took off 4 bases at V and 6 bases at J, with 18 bases between the two ends. Germline lookup yields CDR1 SEHNR and CDR2 FQNEAQ (reference sequence). The CDR3 sequence is 15 residues long. Here the CDR3 DNA reads TGTGCCAGCAGCTCCTCCTTAGGGGTAGTAAATGGCTACACCTTC. Protein sequence: CASSSSLGVVNGYTF.

The V gene is TRBV5-4, the J gene TRBJ1-2; 7 bases are shared with TRBD1. CDR1 is SGHNT, CDR2 YYREEE, per germline (reference sequence). There are 14 residues in the CDR3. Germline trimming cut 5 bases from V and 7 bases from J; bases unmatched to any gene: 11. The CDR3 nucleotides are TGTGCCAGCAGGCAAGTACAGGGGTCGGTTGGCTACACCTTC. Its translation is CASRQVQGSVGYTF.

The chain employs TRBV5-8 and TRBJ2-1; 7 bases agree with TRBD1. The germline V gene encodes CDR1 SGHTS and CDR2 YDEGEE. There are 13 residues in the CDR3. V lost 4 bases and J lost 10; bases outside the gene matches: 8. The CDR3 DNA is TGTGCCAGCAGCACCTTGACAGGGAAAGAGCAGTTCTTC. Translating it yields CASSTLTGKEQFF.

J is TRBJ2-5 and V is TRBV5-1; D gene ambiguous. The germline gives CDR1 SGHRS, CDR2 YFSETQ. V was trimmed by 2 bases and J by 3 bases, leaving 8 bases between them. The CDR3 contains 13 residues. As DNA, the CDR3 is TGCGCCAGCAGCTTTGGCCCTGAAGAGACCCAGTACTTC. Its translation: CASSFGPEETQYF.

J is TRBJ2-3 and V is TRBV9; 9 bases line up with TRBD2. J was trimmed by 0 bases and V by 4 bases; bases with no gene match: 6. The CDR3 consists of 16 residues. Germline CDR1 is SGDLS and CDR2 is YYNGEE. The CDR3 is CASSTGTSRSTDTQYF. The DNA of the CDR3 is TGTGCCAGCAGCACCGGGACTAGCAGGAGCACAGATACGCAGTATTTT. The variable domain in full, with the rest retrieved from reference TRBV9 and TRBJ2-3, is DSGVTQTPKHLITATGQRVTLRCSPRSGDLSVYWYQQSLDQGLQFLIQYYNGEERAKGNILERFSAQQFPDLHSELNLSSLELGDSALYFCASSTGTSRSTDTQYFGPGTRLTVL.

The chain combines TRBV18 with TRBJ1-4, with 7 bases matching TRBD1. Germline CDR1 and CDR2: KGHSH and LQKENI. The CDR3 totals 13 residues. With 2 bases clipped from V and 8 bases from J, the junction kept 2 bases outside the gene matches. CDR3 bases: TGTGCCAGCTCACCAAGACAGGGCGAAAAACTGTTTTTT. Amino acid sequence: CASSPRQGEKLFF.